This record looks at one TCR beta chain sequence and its context. Its antigen is still unknown. The V segment lost 5 bases and the J segment 15 bases; nucleotides outside the gene matches: 15. In germline, CDR1 is MNHNS, CDR2 SASEGT. This CDR3 has 15 amino acids. The data were obtained in a study of vaccination and CD4 T cells after COVID-19. Whole-study context: As their vaccination, participants received two doses of either BNT162b2 or mRNA-1273 vaccine. At a median 72 days (range 14 to 241) after dose two, post-vaccine samples were obtained.

General study points: It was observed that, in convalescent patients, a median roughly 85% of reactive clones arose only post-vaccination.

The assay that was used to sequence DNA from cultured CD4+ T cells was the Oncomine TCR Beta short-read assay. TCRdb recomputed calls from the PCR reads with MiXCR, one row per CDR3 protein. The sample lists about 21,000 distinct CDR3 sequences; around 47% were seen once. The treatment: approximately nine-day PBMC culture with coronavirus spike peptide pools or control peptides (ViraFEST assay). This specimen was CD4+ T cells from blood, cultured in vitro, taken before SARS-CoV-2 vaccination. The V and J genes are TRBV6-1 and TRBJ2-1; 11 positions match TRBD1. The receptor comes from a human donor who had recovered from COVID-19. The CDR3 is CASSTDRTGGLSGFF. Here the CDR3 DNA reads TGTGCCAGCAGTACCGACAGGACAGGGGGCTTGAGTGGGTTCTTC.